What follows describes a single T cell receptor (beta chain). Its antigen has not been determined. Germline and junction disagree at one end, which may indicate a read error. In the same sample, other DNA sequences code for this CDR3. The cohort was made up of about 670 healthy bone marrow donors. At the time of sampling, all cohort members were nominally healthy, though unrecorded immune exposures were likely present. The donor tested CMV seronegative, placing the donor among the 352 seronegative members of the cohort. Each donor provided a peripheral blood sample, and peripheral blood mononuclear cells were used for TCR beta sequencing. The Qiagen DNeasy Blood Extraction Kit was used to extract genomic DNA from the blood cell samples. The germline V gene specifies MDHEN as CDR1 and SYDVKM as CDR2. CDR3 length: 14 amino acids, cysteine to phenylalanine. The sequence is cut down to CDR3 DNA, 42 bases in frame from base 1.

The library was obtained by the immunoSEQ multiplex PCR assay. The multiplex PCR relied on a mix of 60 forward primers for TCR Vbeta segments and 13 reverse primers for TCR Jbeta segments. Amplification of the CDR3 region of rearranged TCR beta genes was performed with a multiplex PCR assay on genomic DNA. The amplified TCR beta libraries were sequenced on the Illumina HiSeq System as 87-base-pair reads. Regarding the original processing steps: In a later analysis, roughly 80 million unique TCR beta chains were counted across the 650 to 750 repertoires, and roughly 11 million of these chains were shared by at least two donors. Raw reads were error-corrected and collapsed into unique sequences with a nearest-neighbor algorithm that merged closely related sequences to remove PCR and sequencing errors. CDR3 sequences were aligned to IMGT reference sequences to assign V, D and J gene segments. For a sequence to be retained, at least a six-nucleotide match to both a V gene segment and a J gene segment was required. Rearrangements were classified as productive when the CDR3 lacked stop codons and remained in frame with V and J, and all other rearrangements were classified as non-productive. CDR3 was defined according to IMGT convention as the region running from the second conserved V-encoded cysteine to the conserved J-encoded phenylalanine. Sequences without an unambiguous match to a single V gene segment were excluded from the earlier analysis of over 500 of the donors. An earlier analysis of a few hundred of the donors called V segments functional above 56.7% productive rearrangements and segregating when the between-donor standard deviation exceeded 5%. To diagnose cytomegalovirus status from the catalog of TCR beta chain sequences, a statistical classification framework was built. In a later analysis, TCR nucleotide sequences were compared against IMGT/GENE-DB human TR gene sequences so that V and J genes could be assigned. A later analysis assigned CDR3 sequences and most-parsimonious VDJ recombination scenarios with the TCRdist pipeline. A later analysis defined each TCR beta chain by its CDR3 amino acid sequence plus V-gene family, and excluded reads lacking a unique V-gene family. A later analysis removed 500 to 650 highly shared, low-generation-probability nucleotide sequences to deal with suspected cross-contamination and a sequencing artifact. A later analysis calculated a clonal expansion index for each public chain from normalized within-repertoire ranks of inferred template counts. In a later analysis, generation probabilities were computed using a VDJ recombination model fitted to out-of-frame rearrangements, and the results were checked against IGoR. Hypergeometric tests were used in a later analysis to score TCR-TCR, TCR-HLA and TCR-CMV co-occurrence, with a repertoire-size bias correction applied to the TCR pairs. In a later analysis, false discovery rates were estimated by permuting HLA or CMV assignments 20 times. In a later analysis, co-occurring TCRs were grouped with DBSCAN, and TCRdist sequence similarity was added when clustering was performed within HLA-allele-positive subsets. Co-occurrence clustering excluded repertoires with fewer than 30,000 or more than 120,000 public chains, plus five with anomalous nucleotide sharing. Here the immuneACCESS table is served through TCRdb, limited to in-frame sequences with V and J called. Missing clones are a known gap in these copies; in checked studies unresolved V genes cover under half, and the rest lacks a known reason. V, J and clone size derive from that table, while D and trimming were established from the DNA sequence. The table for this sample lists some 170,000 clones; roughly three quarters of them were counted only once. Roughly 2.8% of the sample goes to the ten largest clones.

The record originates from a study of cytomegalovirus exposure and HLA in healthy donors (dated by TCRdb to 2015 to 2018). About the study as a whole: In an earlier analysis of around 540 of the donors, under 300 Gb of sequence data and just under 120 million unique TCR beta sequences from about 179 million T cells were reported. An early release covering around 630 HLA-typed donors comprised 250 to 350 gigabases of sequencing data and roughly 86 million unique TCR sequences. Of the roughly 400 genotyped donors, 65% to 90% fell in the genetic ancestry cluster associated with self-reported Caucasian donors. The aim of the study was to test whether cataloging public T cell receptors could identify signatures of past pathogen exposure. Using immunosequencing, the study profiled T cell repertoires from some 670 subjects and related those repertoires to cytomegalovirus serostatus. In addition to the first cohort of hundreds of subjects, a separate validation cohort of over 90 different subjects was used. To predict cytomegalovirus infection status, the study combined high-throughput TCR immunosequencing, statistical association of individual TCRs with disease status, and machine learning. In a later analysis, previously published TCR beta repertoires from 500 to 750 donors were re-analyzed and high-resolution HLA genotyping was added so that TCR occurrence patterns could be studied. The later analysis used no new phenotypic data to find candidate immune exposures, relying instead on TCR beta sequences and their occurrence across donors. To decide whether each TCR beta V gene segment behaved as functional or pseudogenic, an earlier analysis of over 500 of the donors relied on high-throughput TCR beta sequencing. Donor age, sex, ethnicity and CMV serostatus were compiled alongside the repertoire data. In a later genetic analysis, genome-wide SNP genotypes for about three fifths of the 666 donors were used, and that subset was treated as a discovery cohort. Every discovery cohort repertoire had been produced on one sequencing platform. Class I and class II HLA loci were covered by the typing at four-digit resolution. The number of donors typed differed by locus, with about 629-630 for A, B, C, DRB1 and DQB1, roughly 520 for DQA1, 606 for DPA1, and approximately 470 for DPB1. Because of strong linkage in the cohort, roughly five DR-DQ haplotypes were treated as single units for association and clustering. Among 398 genotyped donors of the cohort, an average of approximately 240,000 unique TCR beta nucleotide sequences were sequenced per donor, roughly 18% of them non-productive. General study outcomes and caveats: Because some donors lacked HLA typing at each locus, the association tests relied only on the typed subset. A total of about 180 TCR beta chains were listed by the study as associated with cytomegalovirus. While some public TCRs were present in many individuals, most TCR sequences turned up only very rarely across donors. A further reported finding was that TCR beta sequences accurately predicted the HLA-A and HLA-B alleles for most subjects in the first cohort. According to a later genetic analysis, donors in an Asian-associated ancestry cluster had fewer N-insertions in productive TCRs than the approximately 630-donor mean. In this cohort, only TCR beta chains were sequenced, and detectable features were limited by the absence of alpha or paired-chain data. According to the authors, the approach could potentially be generalized to other disease states and immunological phenotypes. In a later analysis, HLA-associated TCR beta chains were found to be more clonally expanded and to have lower generation probabilities than equally common non-associated chains. Roughly uniform sequencing depth across donors was assumed in presence/absence analyses, although this assumption may not hold. An earlier analysis of some 590 of the donors showed that most TCR beta V segments appeared in productive rearrangements either about 87% or about 30% of the time, which broadly matched IMGT annotations. A group of highly shared sequence variants was considered likely to be a technical artifact of the sequencing pipeline. According to a later analysis, TCR association rates differed among HLA loci, with DRB1 alleles showing the most associated TCRs and HLA-C alleles showing the fewest. Assigning TCR associations to individual alleles was difficult when HLA alleles, especially DR and DQ, strongly co-occurred. Specific HLA alleles were associated with some 15,000 TCR beta sequences at a false discovery rate of 0.05 in a later analysis. In a later analysis, most CMV-associated TCR beta chains were found to appear HLA-restricted, with HLA associations seemingly driven largely by CMV exposure. Linkage disequilibrium might explain the correlated functional status among segregating V segments, but an unknown experimental factor could not be excluded. A few of the identified cytomegalovirus-associated TCR beta chains were confirmed in vitro to be specific for cytomegalovirus antigens. The only immune exposure information available for the cohort was CMV serostatus. Several of the top co-occurrence clusters appeared to be linked to parvovirus B19, influenza, CMV and Epstein-Barr virus, according to a later analysis. V-gene and J-gene trimming of TCR beta chains was associated with a missense DCLRE1C variant in a later genetic analysis, and the association was replicated in an independent cohort. Some IMGT-functional V segments, including TRBV6-2 and TRBV6-3, could not be distinguished by the 87-base-pair reads and were therefore excluded. Because counts were too low, some 17 rarely observed V segments, including chromosome 9 orphons, were left out of the earlier analysis of about 620 of the donors. The classifier was reported to diagnose cytomegalovirus status with high specificity and sensitivity in both the original cohort and the validation cohort.

Rearrangement joined TRBV28 to TRBJ1-5; TRBD1 agrees with 7 junctional bases. The sample comprised PBMCs. The TCR comes from a male donor in good health and CMV-seronegative. The CDR3 region has the sequence CASTGTAGYQPQHF. The nucleotide sequence is TGTGCCAGCACCGGGACAGCTGGGTACCAGCCTCAGCATTTT. When the CDR3 is completed using the reference TRBV28 and TRBJ1-5 genes on either side, the full variable domain is DVKVTQSSRYLVKRTGEKVFLECVQDMDHENMFWYRQDPGLGLRLIYFSYDVKMKEKGDIPEGYSVSREKKERFSLILESASTNQTSMYLCASTGTAGYQPQHFGDGTRLSIL.